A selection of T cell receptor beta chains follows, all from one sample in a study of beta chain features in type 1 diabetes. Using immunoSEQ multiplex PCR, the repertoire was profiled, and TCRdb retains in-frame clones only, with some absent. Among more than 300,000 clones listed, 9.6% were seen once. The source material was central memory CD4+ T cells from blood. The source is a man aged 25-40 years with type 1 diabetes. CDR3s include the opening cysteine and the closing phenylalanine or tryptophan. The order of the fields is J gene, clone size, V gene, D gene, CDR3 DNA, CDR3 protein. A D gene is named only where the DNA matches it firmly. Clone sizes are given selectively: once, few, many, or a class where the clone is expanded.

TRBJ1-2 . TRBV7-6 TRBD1 TGTGCCAGCAGCGGCCGGGACAGGGGAATTGAGATTAGTGGCTACACCTTC CASSGRDRGIEISGYTF
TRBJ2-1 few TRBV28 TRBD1 TGTGCCAGCAGCCCAGGGGGCTCCTCGAACAATGAGCAGTTCTTC CASSPGGSSNNEQFF
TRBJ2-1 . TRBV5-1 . TGCGCCAGCAACCCTGGTTCCTACAATGAGCAGTTCTTC CASNPGSYNEQFF
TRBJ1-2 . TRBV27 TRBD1 TGTGCCAGCAGTTGGACGGGACAGGGACTCTATGGCTACACCTTC CASSWTGQGLYGYTF
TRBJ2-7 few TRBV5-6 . TGTGCCAGCAGCTTGGGGAGGTTAGGACAGCAGTACTTC CASSLGRLGQQYF
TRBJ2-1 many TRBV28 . TGTGCCAGCAGTTTAGCAAAGGCCCAGCCCTTCTTC CASSLAKAQPFF
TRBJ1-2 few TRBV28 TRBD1 TGTGCCAGCAGCAAAGCGGGACAGGGTCCTAACTATGGCTACACCTTC CASSKAGQGPNYGYTF
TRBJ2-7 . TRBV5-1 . TGCGCCAGCAGCTTGGGGCTCACTAGGCACGAGCAGTACTTC CASSLGLTRHEQYF
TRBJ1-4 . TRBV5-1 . TGCGCCAGCAGCTTACGTGGCGCGGACAATGAAAAACTGTTTTTT CASSLRGADNEKLFF
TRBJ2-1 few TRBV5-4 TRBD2 TGTGCCAGCAGCGTGGCGGGAGGGCCCAATGAGCAGTTCTTC CASSVAGGPNEQFF
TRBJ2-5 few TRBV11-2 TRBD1 TGTGCCAGCAGCTCAGACAGGGAAGGGACCCAGTACTTC CASSSDREGTQYF
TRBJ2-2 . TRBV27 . TGTGCCAGCAGTTTATTAGCAGCAGTACGCACCGGGGAGCTGTTTTTT CASSLLAAVRTGELFF
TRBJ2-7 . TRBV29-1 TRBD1 TGCAGCGTTCGTACCGGGACAGAAGCCTACGAGCAGTACTTC CSVRTGTEAYEQYF
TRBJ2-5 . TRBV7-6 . TGTGCCAGCAGCTTAGGGAGCCAAGAGACCCAGTACTTC CASSLGSQETQYF
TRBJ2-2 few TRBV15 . TGTGCCACCAGCAGAGGGGGCGATGCCGGGGAGCTGTTTTTT CATSRGGDAGELFF
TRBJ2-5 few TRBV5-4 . TGCGCCAGCAGCCAAGGGGTGGCGGGCTTCCAAGAGACCCAGTACTTC CASSQGVAGFQETQYF
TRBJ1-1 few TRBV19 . TGTGCCAGTAGAAGCAGGACGTTTGAAGCTTTCTTT CASRSRTFEAFF
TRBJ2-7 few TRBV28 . TGTGCCAGCAGTATGGGGACGTTGGGGCAGTACTTC CASSMGTLGQYF
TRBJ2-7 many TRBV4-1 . TGCGCCAGCAGCCAAGCCCCCAACGAAGGGCTCTACGAGCAGTACTTC CASSQAPNEGLYEQYF
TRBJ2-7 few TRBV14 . TGTGCCAGCAGCCTCCAAGCCTCCTACGAGCAGTACTTC CASSLQASYEQYF
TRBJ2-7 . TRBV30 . TGTGCCTGGAGGCTAGGGGGGGAGCAGTACTTC CAWRLGGEQYF
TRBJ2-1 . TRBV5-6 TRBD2 TGTGCCAGCAGCTATGCCGGGACTAGGAGTGACAATGAGCAGTTCTTC CASSYAGTRSDNEQFF
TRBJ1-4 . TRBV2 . TGTGCCAGCAGTGTACAGGTCTTTAATGAAAAACTGTTTTTT CASSVQVFNEKLFF